Listed below are T cell receptor beta chains from one sample, sequenced in a study of blood T cell repertoires in COVID-19. Data came from immunoSEQ multiplex PCR; TCRdb stores just in-frame clones and leaves some out. The repertoire has about 270,000 clones, roughly 79% of them found once; the top ten carry around 3%. Sequenced: peripheral blood. The receptors originated from a woman aged 55-75 years with active or convalescent COVID-19. CDR3s include the opening cysteine and the closing phenylalanine or tryptophan. Each record gives: J gene, V gene, clone size, D gene, CDR3 DNA, CDR3 protein. A D gene is named only where the DNA matches it firmly. Clone size, where shown, is once, few, many, or a class for clones that have expanded.

TRBJ1-2 TRBV6-5 few TRBD1 TGTGCCAGCAGTTACCTGGACAGGGATGAGGGCTACACCTTC CASSYLDRDEGYTF
TRBJ1-6 TRBV6-1 - - TGTGCCAGCAGTGACTGGGCCGGCTCCTATAATTCACCCCTCCACTTT CASSDWAGSYNSPLHF
TRBJ2-7 TRBV28 - - TGTGCCAGCAGTTTCCAGTATGGGGGCAGGGAGCCTTCTGAGCAGTACTTC CASSFQYGGREPSEQYF
TRBJ2-7 TRBV7-9 once - TGTGCCAGCAGCGAGAACTTGTACGAGCAGTACTTC CASSENLYEQYF
TRBJ2-7 TRBV6-5 - TRBD2 TGTGCCAGCAGACCGGGTCCGGGACTAGTCTCCGAGCAGTACTTC CASRPGPGLVSEQYF
TRBJ2-5 TRBV2 - - TGTACCTCGGGGGTGGTGCGGGAGACCCAGTACTTC CTSGVVRETQYF
TRBJ2-7 TRBV5-1 - TRBD2 TGCGCCAGCAGCTTGGGCCGGCTCGGGACTAGCGGTGTCTACGAGCAGTACTTC CASSLGRLGTSGVYEQYF
TRBJ2-1 TRBV18 few TRBD2 TGTGCCAGCTCACCAGGGACTACCGTGGGCAATGAGCAGTTCTTC CASSPGTTVGNEQFF
TRBJ2-7 TRBV6-2/TRBV6-3 - - TGTGCCAGCAGTTACTCGTTCATTGAGCAGTACTTC CASSYSFIEQYF
TRBJ1-4 TRBV28 few TRBD1 TGTGCCAGCAGCCCACAGGGGGGGGCAACTAATGAAAAACTGTTTTTT CASSPQGGATNEKLFF
TRBJ2-1 TRBV28 - TRBD1 TGTGCCAGCCTTTCCAGACAGGGGCTCTTAAATGAGCAGTTCTTC CASLSRQGLLNEQFF
TRBJ2-1 TRBV27 - - TGTGCCAGCAGGAGGGCCTCCTACAATGAGCAGTTCTTC CASRRASYNEQFF
TRBJ2-1 TRBV3-1/TRBV3-2 - - TGTGCCAGCAGCCCTTTCTCTACGGCGGGGAATGAGCAGTTCTTC CASSPFSTAGNEQFF
TRBJ2-1 TRBV11-2 - - TGTGCCAGCAGCTTCCCAAGCGAGGGCTCCTACAATGAGCAGTTCTTC CASSFPSEGSYNEQFF
TRBJ2-3 TRBV4-3 - TRBD2 TGCGCCAGCAGCCAAGATCCGGGGACTAGCGGGGGGATCCACACGGATACGCAGTATTTT CASSQDPGTSGGIHTDTQYF
TRBJ2-7 TRBV6-5 - - TGTGCCAGCAGTTACGAAAGCAGGTCCTACGAGCAGTACTTC CASSYESRSYEQYF